Following are 11 T cell receptor beta chains from one sample sequenced in a study of CD8 T cells in ankylosing spondylitis. Via MiXCR, TCRdb re-called the 5' RACE reads, giving one row per CDR3 protein. This sample has 700,000 to 1,000,000 distinct CDR3 sequences, with approximately 12% found just once. Study observations and caveats: For ankylosing spondylitis blood, a TCR beta motif of several highly homologous variants appeared characteristic.

The antigens these receptors bind are not known. The sample comprised blood, either unsorted or a sorted T cell fraction (not recorded which). The receptors were gathered from a male donor with ankylosing spondylitis.

The sample holds a few counts of this clonotype. CDR3 sequence (DNA): TGTGCCAGCAGCCGACAGGCAGGGGTGTACGAGCAGTACTTC. Translation gives CASSRQAGVYEQYF. The chain recombines TRBV7-2 with TRBJ2-7; D is possibly TRBD1 (6 bases). The ends were cut back, 5 bases at V and 4 bases at J, with 15 bases in the middle. Germline-derived CDR1 and CDR2 are SGHTA and FQGNSA. The CDR3 is 14 amino acids.

The chain recombines TRBV20-1 with TRBJ2-1, with TRBD2 matching 10 bases. This CDR3 is 14 amino acids long. The germline V gene encodes CDR1 DFQATT and CDR2 SNEGSKA (reference sequence). After removal of 4 bases from V and 6 bases from J, the junction contained 6 bases not matched to a gene. The CDR3 nucleotides are TGCAGTGCTACCAGCGGGGGGGTCTTCAATGAGCAGTTCTTC. Residues: CSATSGGVFNEQFF.

The chain couples TRBV4-1 to TRBJ2-7; tentatively, D is TRBD2 (6 bases). The CDR3 sequence is 17 residues long. V was pared by 4 bases and J by 2 bases, with 21 bases between. The V gene's germline CDR1 is MGHRA and CDR2 YSYEKL. CDR3 loop: CASSRAPSGLSTYEQYF. As DNA, the CDR3 is TGCGCCAGCAGCCGCGCACCATCGGGACTTTCCACCTACGAGCAGTACTTC.

This clonotype appeared many times. This rearrangement joins TRBV7-2 to TRBJ2-7, with D maybe TRBD2 (5 bases). Germline V gene lookup returns CDR1 SGHTA and CDR2 FQGNSA. CDR3 length: 12 residues. V lost 6 bases, J lost 3 bases, and 9 bases lay in between. The CDR3 nucleotides read TGTGCCAGCAGGGACTCGAGCTACGAGCAGTACTTC. Its protein product is CASRDSSYEQYF.

This clonotype was recorded a few times. The J gene is TRBJ2-7, the V gene TRBV12-3 or TRBV12-4, with 7 positions matching TRBD1. The CDR3 runs 15 residues. V lost 6 bases and J lost 7; bases outside the gene matches: 15. The CDR3 spells CASSPSPGQRREQYF. In DNA form, the CDR3 reads TGTGCCAGCAGCCCCTCACCGGGACAGCGACGGGAGCAGTACTTC.

The CDR3 region is CATRAAFAKNIQYF. CDR3 nucleotide sequence: TGTGCCACCAGAGCCGCCTTCGCCAAAAACATTCAGTACTTC. The rearrangement uses TRBV15 and TRBJ2-4, with D hard to call. V was shortened by 6 bases and J by 1 base, with 10 bases between the two germline ends. Germline V gene lookup returns CDR1 LNHNV and CDR2 YYDKDF (reference sequence). The CDR3 loop spans 14 amino acids.

This clonotype occurred a few times. The V gene is TRBV6-1, the J gene TRBJ1-1, with TRBD1 matching over 7 bases. The V gene's germline CDR1 is MNHNS and CDR2 SASEGT. This CDR3 region has 15 residues. V gave up 3 bases and J gave up 1 base; unmatched junction bases: 5. The CDR3 DNA reads as TGTGCCAGCAGTGACCCCGGGACAGCGAACACTGAAGCTTTCTTT. This gives the protein CASSDPGTANTEAFF.

In this sample, this clonotype turned up many times. The chain recombines TRBV29-1 with TRBJ2-3, with D perhaps given as TRBD1 or TRBD2 (6 bases each). Deletions cut 2 bases from V and 6 bases from J, with 15 bases between. The CDR3 has 14 residues. Per the germline V gene, CDR1 is SQVTM and CDR2 is ANQGSEA. The CDR3 here is CSVELYRGRDTQYF. CDR3 bases: TGCAGCGTTGAATTATATAGGGGGAGGGATACGCAGTATTTT.

This clonotype was observed a few times. The V and J genes are TRBV7-2 and TRBJ2-1, with D uncertain. V dropped 3 bases and J dropped 8 bases, with 8 bases sitting between them. CDR1 is SGHTA and CDR2 is FQGNSA in the germline V gene. This CDR3 spans 12 amino acids. CDR3 loop: CASSFVEDEQFF. CDR3 nucleotides: TGTGCCAGCAGCTTTGTCGAGGATGAGCAGTTCTTC.

In this sample, this clonotype turned up a few times. This chain connects TRBV20-1 to TRBJ2-5, with a weak D call TRBD1 (5 bases). Trimming left V 7 bases short and J 2 bases short, with 17 bases between. Germline lookup yields CDR1 DFQATT and CDR2 SNEGSKA (reference sequence). The CDR3 runs 14 residues. The CDR3 spells CSVLVWQGQETQYF. The CDR3 DNA reads as TGCAGTGTTCTGGTGTGGCAGGGACAAGAGACCCAGTACTTC.

This clonotype was counted a few times. V usage is TRBV7-6 and J usage is TRBJ2-3; 12 nucleotides align to TRBD2. Germline V gene lookup returns CDR1 SGHVS and CDR2 FNYEAQ. J gave up 0 bases and V 3 bases, and 7 bases lay outside the gene matches. The CDR3 covers 18 residues. The CDR3 coding sequence is TGTGCCAGCAGCTTGACGAGACTAGCGGGAGCCAGCACAGATACGCAGTATTTT. Its translation: CASSLTRLAGASTDTQYF.